The T cell receptor (beta chain) under discussion was sequenced for a study of tumor-infiltrating lymphocytes in primary liver carcinoma. The wider study: The study included patients who were men and women aged 30 to 69 years.

Unsorted whole blood served as the source of blood RNA, and germline DNA was extracted as well. V was cut by 3 bases and J by 7 bases, with 18 bases left in between. The CDR3 spans 14 residues. The germline CDR1 and CDR2 sequences are SQVTM and ANQGSEA. A primer in the constant region served to generate TCR beta cDNA from approximately 460 ng of total RNA. Sequencing libraries for TCR beta derived from three nested multiplex PCR rounds that used slightly modified ARM-PCR. A C-beta reverse primer was combined with TRBV1-TRBV30 forward primers in the first two PCR rounds, and each round had 10 cycles. Via MiXCR, TCRdb re-called the multiplex PCR reads, giving one row per CDR3 protein. The sample records around 330,000 distinct CDR3 sequences, 60% to 80% being singletons.

The source is a man aged 35 to 55 with primary liver carcinoma and hepatitis B virus infection. The sequencing sample was made of peripheral blood. The rearrangement links TRBV29-1 to TRBJ1-1, with unresolved D. As DNA, the CDR3 is TGCAGCGTTGATGTGGCGGGAACCAGAATTGAAGCTTTCTTT. Amino acids: CSVDVAGTRIEAFF.